Following are 21 T cell receptor beta chains from one sample sequenced in a study of blood T cells in healthy people across ages (dated by TCRdb to about 2015). Library generation was performed with 5' RACE. Data came from an Illumina HiSeq 2500. The second PCR ran for about 6 to 11 cycles and used a J-beta primer mix along with a sample-barcoded 5' primer. The public sequencing data were trimmed at Q25 with fastp and processed into clonotypes with MiXCR by TCRdb, which kept only in-frame beta chains. Each entry merges the rows of one CDR3 protein and shows their most common DNA and genes. The sample data list about 940,000 distinct CDR3 sequences, and 48% of these were observed just once. 13% of the sample is held by the ten biggest clonotypes. Sequenced input: blood. Receptor source: a man aged 25 to 45 in good health.

The chain carries TRBV6-5 and TRBJ2-5; D unclear. Judging by the DNA end, TRBJ2-7 fits better; the J call may be wrong. CDR3 length equals 14 residues. Germline V gene sequence: CDR1 MNHEY, CDR2 SVGAGI. CDR3 region: CASSYLDRTYEQYF. Here the CDR3 DNA reads TGTGCCAGCAGTTACCTCGATCGGACGTACGAGCAGTACTTC.

This clonotype appeared once. This rearrangement joins TRBV30 to TRBJ1-4; 9 nucleotides align to TRBD1. The J segment lost 3 bases and the V segment lost 2 bases, leaving 4 bases of the junction unmatched. CDR3 length equals 15 residues. CDR1 is GTSNPN, CDR2 SVGIG, per germline (reference sequence). CDR3 sequence (DNA): TGTGCCTGGAGTAGGACAGGGGTTCCTAATGAAAAACTGTTTTTT. As protein: CAWSRTGVPNEKLFF.

A few counts support this clonotype. The chain carries TRBV4-2 and TRBJ2-3; D might be TRBD1 (6 bases). Germline CDR1 is LGHNA and CDR2 is YNFKEQ. The CDR3 runs 15 residues. V gave up 0 bases and J gave up 4 bases, with 11 bases separating them. For the CDR3, the DNA is TGTGCCAGCAGCCAAGATAAGGGGACATCAGATACGCAGTATTTT. Translating gives CASSQDKGTSDTQYF.

In this sample, this clonotype turned up a few times. The chain combines TRBV2 with TRBJ1-2, with a weak D call TRBD1 (5 bases). The germline V gene encodes CDR1 SNHLY and CDR2 FYNNEI. The CDR3 is 14 residues long. The V end was cut by 6 bases, the J end by 7 bases, with 18 bases between. The CDR3: CASSSTAGVGGYTF. In DNA form, the CDR3 reads TGTGCCAGCAGCAGCACCGCGGGGGTAGGTGGCTACACCTTC.

This clonotype has a count of ten or more. The chain recombines TRBV29-1 with TRBJ1-2; D is perhaps TRBD1 (5 bases). V was clipped by 7 bases and J by 1 base, with 19 bases between them. The germline V gene encodes CDR1 SQVTM and CDR2 ANQGSEA. This CDR3 spans 15 amino acids. DNA of the CDR3: TGCAGCGGCCAAGGGACCGACTTGGTTAACTATGGCTACACCTTC. Protein sequence: CSGQGTDLVNYGYTF.

The chain has TRBV5-1 and TRBJ2-3; TRBD1 aligns across 8 bases. CDR3 length: 15 amino acids. Germline V gene lookup returns CDR1 SGHRS and CDR2 YFSETQ. Trimming at V came to 4 bases and at J to 4 bases, leaving 8 bases not matched to a gene. The CDR3 spells CASSLGQGAADTQYF. CDR3 DNA sequence: TGCGCCAGCAGCCTCGGACAGGGCGCTGCAGATACGCAGTATTTT.

This clonotype was seen only once. V gene TRBV7-2 combines with J gene TRBJ2-1; D remains unclear. The V and J ends lost 2 bases and 4 bases respectively, with 6 bases between them. Germline loops: CDR1 SGHTA, CDR2 FQGNSA. The CDR3 is 13 amino acids. Here the CDR3 reads CASSLMHYNEQFF. As DNA, the CDR3 is TGTGCCAGCAGCTTAATGCATTACAATGAGCAGTTCTTC. Looking up the rest from reference TRBV7-2 and TRBJ2-1 gives the full variable domain: GAGVSQSPSNKVTEKGKDVELRCDPISGHTALYWYRQSLGQGLEFLIYFQGNSAPDKSGLPSDRFSAERTGGSVSTLTIQRTQQEDSAVYLCASSLMHYNEQFFGPGTRLTVL.

As regards this clonotype: A single base separates this from a much larger clone, so it may be a read error. The chain employs TRBV20-1 and TRBJ2-1; D call uncertain. The length of the CDR3 is 15 residues. V was trimmed by 0 bases and J by 3 bases, leaving 12 bases between them. The V gene's germline CDR1 is DFQATT and CDR2 SNEGSKA (reference sequence). The CDR3 reads CSARDRKVDYNEQFF. Written as DNA, the CDR3 is TGCAGTGCTAGAGACAGGAAAGTGGACTACAATGAGCAGTTCTTC.

The chain couples TRBV27 to TRBJ2-1; TRBD2 matches 13 bases. The CDR3 runs 18 residues. CDR1 is MNHEY and CDR2 is SMNVEV in the germline V gene (reference sequence). J was trimmed by 8 bases and V by 1 base; bases with no gene match: 11. CDR3 loop: CASSLLTSGGAVGDEQFF. CDR3 in DNA: TGTGCCAGCAGTTTATTAACTAGCGGGGGGGCAGTTGGCGATGAGCAGTTCTTC.

The chain couples TRBV10-3 to TRBJ2-5; D is ambiguous. V dropped 3 bases and J dropped 11 bases, with 10 bases sitting between them. Per germline, CDR1 ENHRY and CDR2 SYGVKD. The CDR3 runs 11 residues. The chain's CDR3 is CAISEVNEQYF. CDR3 in DNA: TGTGCCATCAGTGAAGTCAATGAGCAGTACTTC.

This clonotype has a handful of counts. V gene TRBV5-1 combines with J gene TRBJ2-7; D is ambiguous. Germline V gene sequence: CDR1 SGHRS, CDR2 YFSETQ. There are 13 residues in the CDR3. V was shortened by 2 bases and J by 5 bases, with 11 bases between the two germline ends. CDR3 residues: CASSFPADHEQYF. DNA for the CDR3: TGCGCCAGCAGCTTTCCCGCAGACCACGAGCAGTACTTC.

This clonotype was found a few times. The rearrangement links TRBV2 to TRBJ2-4, with a possible D match to TRBD2 (6 bases). The CDR3 has 13 amino acids. Trimming removed 8 bases at V and 2 bases at J, with 10 bases between. Germline CDR1 is SNHLY and CDR2 is FYNNEI. The CDR3 loop is CASRRETKNIQYF. The DNA for the CDR3 is TGTGCCAGCCGCCGGGAGACCAAAAACATTCAGTACTTC.

This chain links TRBV11-3 with TRBJ2-5; TRBD2 might be the D (6 bases). There are 15 residues in the CDR3. Trimming stripped 5 bases from V and 2 bases from J, with 15 bases between. Germline V lookup: CDR1 SGHNT, CDR2 YENEEA. The CDR3 protein is CASSRTGLLQETQYF. The DNA for the CDR3 is TGTGCCAGCAGCCGCACGGGACTTCTACAAGAGACCCAGTACTTC.

CDR3 amino acids: CSAREPSRGSYEQYF. The CDR3 DNA is TGCAGTGCTAGGGAACCCTCGCGGGGCTCCTACGAGCAGTACTTC. The chain joins TRBV20-1 to TRBJ2-7, with a possible D match to TRBD2 (6 bases). Per the germline V gene, CDR1 is DFQATT and CDR2 is SNEGSKA (reference sequence). CDR3 size: 15 residues. Trimming stripped 3 bases from V and 0 bases from J, with 15 bases between.

The chain combines TRBV20-1 with TRBJ2-7, with 9 bases matching TRBD2. This CDR3 is built from 15 residues. Unmatched junction bases numbered 12, after V lost 5 bases and J lost 4 bases. Per the germline V gene, CDR1 is DFQATT and CDR2 is SNEGSKA (reference sequence). This CDR3 reads CSAPRFGGGAYEQYF. The CDR3 DNA is TGCAGTGCTCCCCGATTCGGCGGGGGGGCGTACGAGCAGTACTTC.

The rearrangement links TRBV30 to TRBJ2-2; possible D gene TRBD1, 6 bases. Germline V gives CDR1 GTSNPN, CDR2 SVGIG (reference sequence). V was clipped by 2 bases and J by 0 bases, with 13 bases between them. This CDR3 has 16 residues. The CDR3: CAWSPDRTPNTGELFF. CDR3 DNA sequence: TGTGCCTGGAGTCCTGACAGGACACCGAACACCGGGGAGCTGTTTTTT.

This clonotype occurred a few times. The chain is built from TRBV4-3 and TRBJ2-7, with 11 bases matching TRBD1. Per the germline V gene, CDR1 is LGHNA and CDR2 is YSLEER. The V gene end was trimmed by 3 bases and the J gene end by 4 bases; junction bases not matched to a gene: 5. This CDR3 spans 15 amino acids. In DNA, the CDR3 is TGCGCCAGCAGCCAGTGGACAGGGGGCGGGTACGAGCAGTACTTC. Translated, it gives CASSQWTGGGYEQYF.

This clonotype was seen only a few times. The rearrangement uses TRBV18 and TRBJ2-5, with a possible D match to TRBD1 (6 bases). CDR1 is KGHSH, CDR2 LQKENI, per germline. V dropped 1 base and J dropped 0 bases, with 9 bases sitting between them. This CDR3 comprises 15 residues. The CDR3, as DNA: TGTGCCAGCTCACCACGGGGGCAGGACCAAGAGACCCAGTACTTC. Residues: CASSPRGQDQETQYF. Full variable domain (missing parts from reference TRBV18 and TRBJ2-5): NAGVMQNPRHLVRRRGQEARLRCSPMKGHSHVYWYRQLPEEGLKFMVYLQKENIIDESGMPKERFSAEFPKEGPSILRIQQVVRGDSAAYFCASSPRGQDQETQYFGPGTRLLVL.

The rearrangement uses TRBV2 and TRBJ1-4; possible D gene TRBD1, 6 bases. This CDR3 has 13 residues. Germline V gives CDR1 SNHLY, CDR2 FYNNEI. V lost 7 bases and J lost 6, with 12 bases in between. In DNA, the CDR3 is TGTGCCAGCATACGGGGGGCGGATGAAAAACTGTTTTTT. It specifies CASIRGADEKLFF. Full variable domain (missing parts from reference TRBV2 and TRBJ1-4): EPEVTQTPSHQVTQMGQEVILRCVPISNHLYFYWYRQILGQKVEFLVSFYNNEISEKSEIFDDQFSVERPDGSNFTLKIRSTKLEDSAMYFCASIRGADEKLFFGSGTQLSVL.

This clonotype was seen ten or more times. This chain uses TRBV6-2 or TRBV6-3 with TRBJ2-7; TRBD1 agrees at 7 bases. The germline gives CDR1 MNHEY, CDR2 SVGEGT. The CDR3 has 13 amino acids. V was pared by 6 bases and J by 2 bases, with 4 bases of the junction left unmatched. The CDR3 is CASSRDSTYEQYF. As DNA, the CDR3 is TGTGCCAGCAGCCGGGACAGCACCTACGAGCAGTACTTC.

This clonotype was counted between two and nine times. V usage is TRBV5-1 and J usage is TRBJ2-7, with 7 nucleotides matching TRBD1. The DNA end lines up better with TRBJ2-5; the J call may be wrong. Germline V gene lookup returns CDR1 SGHRS and CDR2 YFSETQ. The CDR3 extends over 17 amino acids. The DNA of the CDR3 is TGCGCCAGCAGCTTGACGACAGGGCGCGGAGGTTCAGAGACCCAGTACTTC. Residues: CASSLTTGRGGSETQYF.